Shown below are 2 T cell receptor beta chains from a single sample sequenced in a study of blood T cell repertoires in COVID-19. Clones were sequenced by immunoSEQ multiplex PCR, and TCRdb holds only the in-frame ones, with some missing. The sample records 60,000 or so clones, roughly four fifths being singletons. The sequencing sample was made of peripheral blood. The receptor set was obtained from a man older than 75 with acute or convalescent COVID-19.

This clone turned up a few times. The chain carries TRBV14 and TRBJ2-2; 7 nucleotides agree with TRBD1. This CDR3 is built from 16 residues. J was trimmed by 1 base and V by 2 bases; bases with no gene match: 4. CDR1 and CDR2 (germline): SGHDN, FVKESK. The CDR3, as DNA: TGTGCCAGCAGCCAATGGACAGGATTGAACACCGGGGAGCTGTTTTTT. This translates into CASSQWTGLNTGELFF.

The chain carries TRBV5-5 and TRBJ2-1; 8 positions agree with TRBD1. Germline values: CDR1 SGHKS, CDR2 YYEKEE (reference sequence). V lost 2 bases to trimming and J lost 7 bases; unmatched junction nucleotides: 8. The CDR3 sequence is 15 residues long. The DNA for the CDR3 is TGTGCCAGCAGCTTTTGGCAGGGGGCTGGAAATGAGCAGTTCTTC. Encoded protein: CASSFWQGAGNEQFF.